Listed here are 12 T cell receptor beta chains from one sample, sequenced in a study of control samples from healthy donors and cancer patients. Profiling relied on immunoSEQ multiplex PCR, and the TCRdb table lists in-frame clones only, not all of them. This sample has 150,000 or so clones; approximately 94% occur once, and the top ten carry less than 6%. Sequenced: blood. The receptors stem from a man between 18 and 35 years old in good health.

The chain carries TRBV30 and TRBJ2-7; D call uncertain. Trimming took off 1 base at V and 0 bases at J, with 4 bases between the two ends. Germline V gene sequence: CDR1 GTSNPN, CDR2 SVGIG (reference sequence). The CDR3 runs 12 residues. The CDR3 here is CAWSEISYEQYF. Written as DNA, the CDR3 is TGTGCCTGGAGTGAGATCTCCTACGAGCAGTACTTC.

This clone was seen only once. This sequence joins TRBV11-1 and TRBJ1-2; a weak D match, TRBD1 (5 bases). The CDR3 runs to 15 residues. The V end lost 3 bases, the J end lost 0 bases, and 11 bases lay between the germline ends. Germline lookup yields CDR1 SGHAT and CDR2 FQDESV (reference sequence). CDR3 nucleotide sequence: TGTGCCAGCAGCTTCACGACAGACACTAACTATGGCTACACCTTC. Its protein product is CASSFTTDTNYGYTF.

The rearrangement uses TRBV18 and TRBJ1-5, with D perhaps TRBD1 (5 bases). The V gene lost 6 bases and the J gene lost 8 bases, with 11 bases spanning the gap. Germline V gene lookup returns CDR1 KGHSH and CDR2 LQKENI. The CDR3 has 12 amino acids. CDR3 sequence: CASSGTDKPQHF. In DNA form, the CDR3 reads TGTGCCAGCTCCGGGACGGATAAGCCCCAGCATTTT.

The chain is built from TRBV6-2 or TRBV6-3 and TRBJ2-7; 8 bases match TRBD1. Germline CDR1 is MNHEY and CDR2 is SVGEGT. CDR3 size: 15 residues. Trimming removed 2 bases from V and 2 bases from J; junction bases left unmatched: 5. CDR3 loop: CASSYAGTGTYEQYF. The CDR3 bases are TGTGCCAGCAGTTACGCCGGGACAGGAACCTACGAGCAGTACTTC.

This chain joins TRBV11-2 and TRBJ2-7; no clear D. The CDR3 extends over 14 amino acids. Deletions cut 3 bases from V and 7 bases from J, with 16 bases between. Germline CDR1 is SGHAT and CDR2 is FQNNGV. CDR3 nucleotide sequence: TGTGCCAGCAGCTTCAATACGGGCCAGTCGGAGCAGTACTTC. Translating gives CASSFNTGQSEQYF.

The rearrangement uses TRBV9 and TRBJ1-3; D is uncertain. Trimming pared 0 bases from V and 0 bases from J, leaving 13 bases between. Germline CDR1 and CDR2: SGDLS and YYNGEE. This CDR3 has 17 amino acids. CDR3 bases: TGTGCCAGCAGCGTAGTTGCGGACTTAAGCTCTGGAAACACCATATATTTT. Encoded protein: CASSVVADLSSGNTIYF.

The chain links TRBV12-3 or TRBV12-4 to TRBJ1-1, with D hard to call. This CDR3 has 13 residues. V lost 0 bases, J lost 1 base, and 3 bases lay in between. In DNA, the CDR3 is TGTGCCAGCAGTTTAGCGGCGAACACTGAAGCTTTCTTT. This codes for CASSLAANTEAFF.

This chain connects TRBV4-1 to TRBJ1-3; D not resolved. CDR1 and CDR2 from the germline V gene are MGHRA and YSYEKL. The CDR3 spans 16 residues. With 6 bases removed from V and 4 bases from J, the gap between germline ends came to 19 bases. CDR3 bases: TGCGCCAGCAGTCCCGGCAGGCAGGCTTTCGGAAACACCATATATTTT. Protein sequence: CASSPGRQAFGNTIYF.

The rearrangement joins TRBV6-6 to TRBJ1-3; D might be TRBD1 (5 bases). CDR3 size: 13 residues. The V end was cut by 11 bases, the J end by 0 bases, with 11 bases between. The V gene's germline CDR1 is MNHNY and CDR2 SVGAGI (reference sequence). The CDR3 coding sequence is TGTGCCGCAATGGGGGGCTCTGGAAACACCATATATTTT. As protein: CAAMGGSGNTIYF.

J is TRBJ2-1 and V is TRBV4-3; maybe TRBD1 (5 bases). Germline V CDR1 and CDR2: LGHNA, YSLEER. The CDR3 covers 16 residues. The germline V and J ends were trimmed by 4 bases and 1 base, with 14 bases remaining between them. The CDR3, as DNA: TGCGCCAGCAGCCCCCTATCAGGGTTATCCTACAATGAGCAGTTCTTC. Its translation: CASSPLSGLSYNEQFF.

The DNA of the CDR3 is TGTGCCAGCAGTTACTCCCGGGACAGTAGCACAGATACGCAGTATTTT. Translation gives CASSYSRDSSTDTQYF. J is TRBJ2-3 and V is TRBV6-5; TRBD1 aligns across 7 bases. Losses at the gene ends were 0 bases for V and 0 bases for J; bases not matched to a gene: 3. Germline CDR1 MNHEY, CDR2 SVGAGI. This CDR3 is 16 amino acids long.

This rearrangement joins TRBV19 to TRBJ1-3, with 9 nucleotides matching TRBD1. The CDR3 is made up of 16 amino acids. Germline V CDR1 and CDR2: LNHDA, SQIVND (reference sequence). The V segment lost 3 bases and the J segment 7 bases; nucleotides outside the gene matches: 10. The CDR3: CASSMDRGGEWNTIYF. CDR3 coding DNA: TGTGCCAGTAGTATGGACAGGGGTGGTGAGTGGAACACCATATATTTT.